This T cell receptor beta chain was sequenced for a study of control samples from healthy donors and cancer patients. TCRdb keeps only in-frame clones here, not all; method: immunoSEQ multiplex PCR. The sample records roughly 400,000 clones, approximately 92% being singletons. Trimming removed 6 bases from V and 2 bases from J; junction bases left unmatched: 4. CDR3 length: 14 residues. CDR1 is SGHAT, CDR2 FQNNGV, per germline. The clonotype was recovered from a man in his forties or fifties with head and neck cancer. The chain uses TRBV11-2 and TRBJ2-1; 7 positions agree with TRBD2. The sample consisted of PBMCs. Written as DNA, the CDR3 is TGTGCCAGCAGACCGGGGGGAGCCTACAATGAGCAGTTCTTC. This encodes CASRPGGAYNEQFF.